The T cell receptor beta chain under discussion was sequenced for a study of blood T cell repertoires in COVID-19. About the study: COVID-19 samples collected from the United States, Italy and Spain covered acute and convalescent phases. Sample material is recorded as cDNA or gDNA derived from T cells, B-cell-depleted T cells, or PBMCs.

The CDR3 has 18 amino acids. The germline V and J ends were trimmed by 1 base and 0 bases, with 16 bases remaining between them. CDR1 is LGHDT, CDR2 YNNKEL, per germline (reference sequence). Per the original data handling: Cell counts per sample came from amplifying reference gene primers. Only in-frame clones appear in the TCRdb table, and some are missing; sequencing was by immunoSEQ multiplex PCR. The V and J calls and clone size come from that table; D and trimming were worked out from the DNA. Of a few hundred thousand clones detected, 70% to 90% appear once; the ten largest clones hold about 10%.

The gene calls are TRBV3-1 (or the pseudogene TRBV3-2) and TRBJ1-3, with TRBD1 as a possible D gene (6 bases). Sequencing was performed on peripheral blood. The receptor was derived from a woman in her 70s with acute or convalescent COVID-19. CDR3 bases: TGTGCCAGCAGCCAAGTTTCGCGGACAGTTTTCTCTGGAAACACCATATATTTT. This codes for CASSQVSRTVFSGNTIYF.